The rows below give T cell receptor beta chains drawn from one sample of a study of shared T cell receptors in the human thymus. The protocol was immunoSEQ multiplex PCR, while the TCRdb copy is restricted to in-frame clones and leaves out a portion. The table has hundreds of thousands of clones, about 89% seen once. This sample was shared with a second study, whose subject was human thymus T cells.

The sample comprised thymocytes. The receptors here all came from a boy younger than two with a congenital heart defect. CDR3s leave out the opening cysteine and the closing phenylalanine or tryptophan.

V gene: TRBV27
J gene: TRBJ2-7
CDR3 protein: ASRTSERKEQY

V gene: TRBV6-5
J gene: TRBJ1-4
CDR3 protein: ASSLGGSGEKLF

V gene: TRBV2
J gene: TRBJ1-1
CDR3 protein: ASSEGQKSEAF

V gene: TRBV28
J gene: TRBJ2-7
CDR3 protein: ASSSYYRQGACYYEQY

V gene: TRBV11-3
J gene: TRBJ1-5
CDR3 protein: ASSLLGQSYQPQH

V gene: TRBV2
J gene: TRBJ2-3
CDR3 protein: ASSPGQGGPDTQY

V gene: TRBV9
J gene: TRBJ2-3
CDR3 protein: ASSVDQGADTQY

V gene: TRBV5-1
J gene: TRBJ2-6
CDR3 protein: ASSFIRGTGGGGANVLT

V gene: TRBV5-6
J gene: TRBJ1-4
CDR3 protein: ASSQTGTREKLF

V gene: TRBV7-3
J gene: TRBJ2-7
CDR3 protein: ASRGTGPYEQY

V gene: TRBV5-1
J gene: TRBJ2-3
CDR3 protein: ASEGQGSTDTQY

V gene: TRBV28
J gene: TRBJ1-2
CDR3 protein: ASNPPNTYGYT

V gene: TRBV19
J gene: TRBJ2-5
CDR3 protein: ASSSVEETQY

V gene: TRBV6-1
J gene: TRBJ1-4
CDR3 protein: ASSVVQGADWREKLF

V gene: TRBV27
J gene: TRBJ2-3
CDR3 protein: ASSCKLAGEGDTQY

V gene: TRBV5-5
J gene: TRBJ2-5
CDR3 protein: ASTLWLAVQQETQY

V gene: TRBV18
J gene: TRBJ1-5
CDR3 protein: ASSPRPTGDNQPQH

V gene: TRBV5-1
J gene: TRBJ2-3
CDR3 protein: ASSLAPGLASTDTQY

V gene: TRBV14
J gene: TRBJ2-1
CDR3 protein: ASSLRAGVEQF

V gene: TRBV5-5
J gene: TRBJ1-2
CDR3 protein: ASSSGVDRGLDEDGYT

V gene: TRBV28
J gene: TRBJ1-1
CDR3 protein: ASSPPPGGTTEAF

V gene: TRBV14
J gene: TRBJ1-2
CDR3 protein: ASSQQQGTGGYT

V gene: TRBV28
J gene: TRBJ2-7
CDR3 protein: ASSLARTGGGYEQY

V gene: TRBV27
J gene: TRBJ2-7
CDR3 protein: ASSLRVRSPTYEQY

V gene: TRBV5-4
J gene: TRBJ1-2
CDR3 protein: ASSLWDSEGDYGYT

V gene: TRBV9
J gene: TRBJ1-2
CDR3 protein: ASSGSRGASNYGYT

V gene: TRBV27
J gene: TRBJ2-1
CDR3 protein: ASSKRQGGDEQF

V gene: TRBV28
J gene: TRBJ1-6
CDR3 protein: ASSFREGRNSPLH

V gene: TRBV5-6
J gene: TRBJ2-2
CDR3 protein: ASSRLAGALNTGELF

V gene: TRBV11-2
J gene: TRBJ2-1
CDR3 protein: ASSLAGTGSLGARF

V gene: TRBV10-1
J gene: TRBJ1-6
CDR3 protein: ASSEGYRGSSYNSPLH

V gene: TRBV21-1
J gene: TRBJ2-7
CDR3 protein: ASSKSFRSEAPSTYEQY

V gene: TRBV5-1
J gene: TRBJ2-1
CDR3 protein: ASSLGLRRGAKNNEQF

V gene: TRBV4-3
J gene: TRBJ2-3
CDR3 protein: ASSQAPNRTSTQY

V gene: TRBV5-1
J gene: TRBJ2-2
CDR3 protein: ASSLIPGVDTGELF

V gene: TRBV10-2
J gene: TRBJ2-3
CDR3 protein: ASRGASFDTQY

V gene: TRBV9
J gene: TRBJ1-4
CDR3 protein: ASSVGQRSEKLF

V gene: TRBV14
J gene: TRBJ1-3
CDR3 protein: ASSHCKKGQPGFGNTIY

V gene: TRBV15
J gene: TRBJ1-5
CDR3 protein: ATSRADPGGGNQPQH

V gene: TRBV7-2
J gene: TRBJ2-5
CDR3 protein: ASSANRGFGETQY

V gene: TRBV7-2
J gene: TRBJ2-1
CDR3 protein: ASSLVAIDYNEQF

V gene: TRBV4-3
J gene: TRBJ2-3
CDR3 protein: ASSQIVQLEATTDTQY